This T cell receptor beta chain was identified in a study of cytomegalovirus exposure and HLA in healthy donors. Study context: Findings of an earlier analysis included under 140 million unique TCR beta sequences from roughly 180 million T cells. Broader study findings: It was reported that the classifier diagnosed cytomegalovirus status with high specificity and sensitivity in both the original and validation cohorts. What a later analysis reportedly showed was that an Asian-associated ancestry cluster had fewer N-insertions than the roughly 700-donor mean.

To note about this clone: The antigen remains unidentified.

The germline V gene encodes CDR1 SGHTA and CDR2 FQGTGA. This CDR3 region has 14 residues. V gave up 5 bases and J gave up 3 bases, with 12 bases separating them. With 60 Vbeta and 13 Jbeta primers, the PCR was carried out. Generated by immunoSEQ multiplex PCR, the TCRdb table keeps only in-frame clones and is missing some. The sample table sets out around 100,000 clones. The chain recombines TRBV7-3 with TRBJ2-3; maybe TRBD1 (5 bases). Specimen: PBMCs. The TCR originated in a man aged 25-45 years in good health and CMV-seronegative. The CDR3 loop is CASSPVQGTDTQYF. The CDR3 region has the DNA TGTGCCAGCAGCCCCGTCCAGGGTACAGATACGCAGTATTTT.